These 28 T cell receptor beta chains were all obtained from the same sample, sequenced in a study of identifying expanded T cells in peripheral blood. Some clones are missing from TCRdb's copy, which holds only in-frame ones; the method was immunoSEQ multiplex PCR. The sample has 100,000 to 150,000 clones, about 88% seen once. Sequencing was performed on blood. These receptors were obtained from a person aged 18 to 69 in good health.

The rearrangement links TRBV27 to TRBJ1-1, with D unresolved. The V gene's germline CDR1 is MNHEY and CDR2 SMNVEV (reference sequence). Trimming took off 5 bases at V and 5 bases at J, with 18 bases between the two ends. The CDR3 is 15 residues long. The CDR3 sequence: CASSPQNQKWTEAFF. CDR3 nucleotide sequence: TGTGCCAGCAGTCCCCAAAATCAAAAATGGACTGAAGCTTTCTTT.

The rearrangement links TRBV5-1 to TRBJ1-6; TRBD1 might be the D (5 bases). This CDR3 is built from 15 residues. CDR1 and CDR2 (germline): SGHRS, YFSETQ. V was trimmed by 4 bases and J by 0 bases, leaving 8 bases between them. The CDR3 DNA is TGCGCCAGCAGCGACAGTCCCTCCTATAATTCACCCCTCCACTTT. Translation gives CASSDSPSYNSPLHF. The full variable domain, completed using reference TRBV5-1 and TRBJ1-6, is KAGVTQTPRYLIKTRGQQVTLSCSPISGHRSVSWYQQTPGQGLQFLFEYFSETQRNKGNFPGRFSGRQFSNSRSEMNVSTLELGDSALYLCASSDSPSYNSPLHFGNGTRLTVT.

This chain joins TRBV30 and TRBJ2-5; D is ambiguous. V dropped 2 bases and J dropped 2 bases, with 9 bases sitting between them. The germline V gene encodes CDR1 GTSNPN and CDR2 SVGIG (reference sequence). The CDR3 covers 13 residues. The CDR3 is CAWSIRDQETQYF. The CDR3, as DNA: TGTGCCTGGAGTATAAGGGATCAAGAGACCCAGTACTTC.

The CDR3: CASSYNTLTDLYEQYF. The CDR3 region has the DNA TGTGCCAGCAGTTACAATACTCTGACTGATCTCTACGAGCAGTACTTC. This chain connects TRBV6-5 to TRBJ2-7; D not resolved. This CDR3 has 16 amino acids. V shed 2 bases and J shed 3 bases, with 17 bases lying between them. Germline lookup yields CDR1 MNHEY and CDR2 SVGAGI.

The gene calls are TRBV5-4 and TRBJ2-5, with 7 bases fitting TRBD1. The CDR3 spans 15 residues. V lost 6 bases to trimming and J lost 5 bases; unmatched junction nucleotides: 13. CDR1 SGHNT and CDR2 YYREEE come from the germline V gene (reference sequence). The CDR3 sequence is CASNPQGVVGETQYF. The DNA of the CDR3 is TGTGCCAGCAACCCCCAGGGGGTCGTCGGGGAGACCCAGTACTTC.

The V and J genes are TRBV7-6 and TRBJ2-7, with TRBD1 matching 10 bases. In germline, CDR1 is SGHVS, CDR2 FNYEAQ. V was clipped by 5 bases and J by 4 bases; unmatched bases: 8. The CDR3 is 15 residues long. CDR3 nucleotides: TGTGCCAGCAGCAAAAGACAGGGGGCGGGATACGAGCAGTACTTC. This encodes CASSKRQGAGYEQYF.

The V and J genes are TRBV6-4 and TRBJ2-3, with D possibly TRBD2 on 6 matching bases. The germline V gene has CDR1 MRHNA and CDR2 SNTAGT. The CDR3 contains 15 residues. The V and J ends lost 5 bases and 4 bases respectively, with 16 bases between them. The CDR3 loop is CASSLTAGSSDTQYF. Here the CDR3 DNA reads TGTGCCAGCAGTCTTACTGCGGGGTCCTCAGATACGCAGTATTTT.

The chain employs TRBV5-1 and TRBJ1-2, with unresolved D. Trimming left V 2 bases short and J 2 bases short, with 13 bases between. The CDR3 runs 15 residues. Per the germline V gene, CDR1 is SGHRS and CDR2 is YFSETQ. The CDR3 is CASSLSPADNYGYTF. CDR3 DNA: TGCGCCAGCAGCTTATCACCAGCTGACAACTATGGCTACACCTTC. The full variable domain, rest sourced from reference TRBV5-1 and TRBJ1-2, is KAGVTQTPRYLIKTRGQQVTLSCSPISGHRSVSWYQQTPGQGLQFLFEYFSETQRNKGNFPGRFSGRQFSNSRSEMNVSTLELGDSALYLCASSLSPADNYGYTFGSGTRLTVV.

This chain joins TRBV23-1 and TRBJ1-5; 7 positions agree with TRBD1. TRBV23-1 is recorded as an ORF, its role being uncertain. Germline trimming cut 2 bases from V and 1 base from J; bases unmatched to any gene: 8. This CDR3 has 17 residues. The CDR3 loop reads CASSQPDRERSNQPQHF. The DNA for the CDR3 is TGCGCCAGCAGTCAACCTGACAGGGAGAGGAGCAATCAGCCCCAGCATTTT.

This clone has just one count. This rearrangement joins TRBV7-2 to TRBJ2-2, with 7 bases that match TRBD2. Losses at the gene ends were 5 bases for V and 4 bases for J; bases not matched to a gene: 10. CDR1 SGHTA and CDR2 FQGNSA come from the germline V gene. The CDR3 is 16 amino acids. The CDR3 sequence is CASSPLGGFFTGELFF. Written as DNA, the CDR3 is TGTGCCAGCAGCCCCCTGGGGGGGTTTTTCACCGGGGAGCTGTTTTTT.

The chain has TRBV28 and TRBJ2-7, with 8 bases that match TRBD2. This CDR3 comprises 16 residues. The J segment lost 2 bases and the V segment lost 3 bases, leaving 9 bases of the junction unmatched. Looked up from germline, CDR1 is MDHEN and CDR2 is SYDVKM. The CDR3 region has the DNA TGTGCCAGCAGTTTTCCCCTAGCGGGTGTAACCTACGAGCAGTACTTC. This codes for CASSFPLAGVTYEQYF.

The chain links TRBV5-4 to TRBJ1-2; tentative D call: TRBD1 (6 bases). Between the trimmed V and J ends, which lost 1 base and 8 bases, there was a span of 9 bases. CDR3 size: 12 residues. Germline loops: CDR1 SGHNT, CDR2 YYREEE (reference sequence). CDR3 sequence reads: CASSLMGAGYTF. DNA for the CDR3: TGTGCCAGCAGCTTGATGGGGGCAGGCTACACCTTC.

The chain combines TRBV6-5 with TRBJ2-5; 7 bases agree with TRBD1. The V and J ends lost 6 bases and 5 bases, in that order; junction bases with no gene match: 12. The CDR3 is made up of 15 amino acids. Germline CDR1 reads MNHEY; CDR2 reads SVGAGI. CDR3: CASSPPGQARETQYF. The CDR3 bases are TGTGCCAGCAGCCCTCCCGGACAGGCGAGGGAGACCCAGTACTTC.

This rearrangement joins TRBV27 to TRBJ2-7; D is possibly TRBD1 (7 bases). V was clipped by 2 bases and J by 6 bases, with 11 bases between them. This CDR3 has 13 amino acids. Looked up from germline, CDR1 is MNHEY and CDR2 is SMNVEV (reference sequence). Here the CDR3 reads CASSLRQGLEQYF. The DNA of the CDR3 is TGTGCCAGCAGTTTAAGACAGGGACTCGAGCAGTACTTC.

The chain links TRBV5-1 to TRBJ2-7; TRBD1 matches at 8 bases. Germline-derived CDR1 and CDR2 are SGHRS and YFSETQ. V lost 3 bases and J lost 0; bases outside the gene matches: 5. There are 15 residues in the CDR3. CDR3 sequence: CASSWDRPPSYEQYF. Written as DNA, the CDR3 is TGCGCCAGCAGCTGGGACAGGCCACCCTCCTACGAGCAGTACTTC.

This chain uses TRBV4-2 with TRBJ1-1, with a tentative D call TRBD1 (5 bases). There are 14 residues in the CDR3. Germline V gene sequence: CDR1 LGHNA, CDR2 YNFKEQ. V was clipped by 4 bases and J by 4 bases, with 13 bases between them. CDR3 sequence (DNA): TGTGCCAGCAGCCCGGGGCTCGGGGGCACTGAAGCTTTCTTT. Its protein product is CASSPGLGGTEAFF.

CDR3 in DNA: TGTGCCAGCAGTTTTTCCGGACAGCCCCAGCATTTT. This gives the protein CASSFSGQPQHF. The chain has TRBV27 and TRBJ1-5, with D hard to call. Trimming stripped 3 bases from V and 7 bases from J, with 7 bases between. Germline V gene lookup returns CDR1 MNHEY and CDR2 SMNVEV (reference sequence). The CDR3 runs to 12 residues.

This rearrangement joins TRBV6-5 to TRBJ2-1; a possible D gene is TRBD1 (5 bases). Germline-derived CDR1 and CDR2 are MNHEY and SVGAGI. This CDR3 has 13 residues. Between the trimmed V and J ends, which lost 0 bases and 7 bases, there was a span of 7 bases. Here the CDR3 reads CASSYSQGNEQFF. DNA of the CDR3: TGTGCCAGCAGTTACTCGCAGGGAAATGAGCAGTTCTTC.

The rearrangement uses TRBV27 and TRBJ1-1; 10 positions agree with TRBD1. The ends lost 5 bases at V and 5 bases at J; junction bases unmatched: 5. The germline CDR1 and CDR2 sequences are MNHEY and SMNVEV (reference sequence). The CDR3 runs 14 residues. The CDR3 loop is CASSERTGGTEAFF. The CDR3 DNA reads TGTGCCAGCAGTGAGCGGACAGGGGGGACTGAAGCTTTCTTT.

V and J are TRBV28 and TRBJ2-7, with 9 bases fitting TRBD2. Germline trimming cut 6 bases from V and 0 bases from J; bases unmatched to any gene: 6. The CDR3 runs to 15 residues. Looked up from germline, CDR1 is MDHEN and CDR2 is SYDVKM. Here the CDR3 reads CASSPSGGSSYEQYF. Here the CDR3 DNA reads TGTGCCAGCAGCCCAAGCGGGGGGAGCTCCTACGAGCAGTACTTC.

The rearrangement links TRBV5-4 to TRBJ2-7; unclear D gene. Between the trimmed V and J ends, which lost 2 bases and 4 bases, there was a span of 7 bases. Per germline, CDR1 SGHNT and CDR2 YYREEE (reference sequence). The CDR3 consists of 12 residues. The CDR3 region is CASSFVGYEQYF. The CDR3 DNA is TGTGCCAGCAGCTTCGTGGGTTACGAGCAGTACTTC. Full variable domain (remainder filled in from reference TRBV5-4 and TRBJ2-7): ETGVTQSPTHLIKTRGQQVTLRCSSQSGHNTVSWYQQALGQGPQFIFQYYREEENGRGNFPPRFSGLQFPNYSSELNVNALELDDSALYLCASSFVGYEQYFGPGTRLTVT.

This clone was counted once. The chain links TRBV28 to TRBJ2-3; D is unclear. The V end was cut by 8 bases, the J end by 4 bases, with 16 bases between. The CDR3 is 14 residues long. Per germline, CDR1 MDHEN and CDR2 SYDVKM. Written as DNA, the CDR3 is TGTGCCAGCCGCTCAGGAGATGGTCCAGATACGCAGTATTTT. Amino acids: CASRSGDGPDTQYF.

The chain carries TRBV10-3 and TRBJ1-1; 9 bases agree with TRBD1. Germline CDR1 ENHRY, CDR2 SYGVKD. This CDR3 is built from 16 residues. J lost 5 bases, V lost 3 bases, and 10 bases had no gene match. CDR3 sequence: CAISEQGAEVRTEAFF. CDR3 bases: TGTGCCATCAGTGAACAGGGGGCGGAGGTAAGGACTGAAGCTTTCTTT.

The rearrangement joins TRBV5-1 to TRBJ1-2, with TRBD1 matching over 8 bases. V was pared by 0 bases and J by 4 bases, with 5 bases of the junction left unmatched. The CDR3 sequence is 15 residues long. Germline V lookup: CDR1 SGHRS, CDR2 YFSETQ. The CDR3 nucleotides are TGCGCCAGCAGCTTGGTGGGACAGGCAATCTATGGCTACACCTTC. Translating gives CASSLVGQAIYGYTF.

V and J are TRBV27 and TRBJ2-1; TRBD2 matches at 8 bases. The CDR3 runs to 17 residues. The V gene end was trimmed by 1 base and the J gene end by 3 bases; junction bases not matched to a gene: 8. The germline V gene encodes CDR1 MNHEY and CDR2 SMNVEV (reference sequence). In nucleotides, the CDR3 is TGTGCCAGCAGTTTATTGGCAGCGGGGGCCAACTACAATGAGCAGTTCTTC. Its translation: CASSLLAAGANYNEQFF.

The chain links TRBV5-3 to TRBJ1-6, with TRBD1 matching over 9 bases. TRBV5-3 is labeled an ORF, and its function is uncertain. Unmatched junction bases numbered 6, after V lost 5 bases and J lost 9 bases. The CDR3 length is 14 residues. The CDR3 coding sequence is TGTGCCAGAAGATTGCGACAGGGGGGTTCACCCCTCCACTTT. Translating gives CARRLRQGGSPLHF.

CDR3 coding DNA: TGTGCCAGCAGTGACACATGGGACAATGAGCAGTTCTTC. Protein sequence: CASSDTWDNEQFF. The chain couples TRBV2 to TRBJ2-1; D ambiguous. Trimming left V 3 bases short and J 5 bases short, with 8 bases between. Germline assignment: CDR1 SNHLY and CDR2 FYNNEI. The CDR3 extends over 13 amino acids.

This clone was seen a handful of times. The gene calls are TRBV7-9 and TRBJ2-1; D not certain. Per the germline V gene, CDR1 is SEHNR and CDR2 is FQNEAQ (reference sequence). Trimming took 5 bases from V and 7 from J, leaving 12 bases between them. The CDR3 totals 13 residues. The CDR3 DNA is TGTGCCAGCAGCCTAAACCCCGTGAATGAGCAGTTCTTC. It specifies CASSLNPVNEQFF.